These 5 T cell receptor beta chains share one sample of origin, sequenced in a study of blood T cell repertoires in COVID-19 (TCRdb year 2020). Preparation of the library involved the immunoSEQ multiplex PCR assay. Held by TCRdb, this immuneACCESS table contains in-frame sequences only and omits some clones. Under half of the omission traces to an unresolved V gene where checked; the cause of the rest is unknown. In this sample the table shows more than 300,000 clones, more than 70% of which occur a single time. The ten largest clones represent about 10% of the sample. The source material was peripheral blood. The receptors originated from a woman in her thirties with COVID-19, enrolled during active disease.

In its sample, this clone was seen once. The chain joins TRBV28 to TRBJ1-1; D might be TRBD1 (5 bases). Trimming took 7 bases from V and 1 from J, leaving 16 bases between them. Germline V gives CDR1 MDHEN, CDR2 SYDVKM. CDR3 size: 15 residues. The CDR3 sequence: CASNKLRDGNTEAFF. DNA of the CDR3: TGTGCCAGCAACAAACTCAGGGATGGGAACACTGAAGCTTTCTTT.

The V call is TRBV24-1, the J call TRBJ2-2; D is possibly TRBD1 (5 bases). V dropped 5 bases and J dropped 4 bases, with 22 bases sitting between them. The CDR3 runs to 18 residues. Germline assignment: CDR1 KGHDR and CDR2 SFDVKD. The CDR3 protein is CATSVVTGRTTTTGELFF. CDR3 nucleotides: TGTGCCACCAGTGTTGTAACAGGCAGAACGACCACCACCGGGGAGCTGTTTTTT.

This clone was counted a few times. The CDR3 here is CASSLGLAGIYEQYF. Written as DNA, the CDR3 is TGTGCCAGCAGCTTAGGACTAGCGGGGATCTACGAGCAGTACTTC. The chain is built from TRBV11-2 and TRBJ2-7; 11 positions match TRBD2. Germline V gives CDR1 SGHAT, CDR2 FQNNGV. Germline trimming cut 1 base from V and 3 bases from J; bases unmatched to any gene: 2. The CDR3 spans 15 residues.

The gene calls are TRBV3-1 (or the pseudogene TRBV3-2) and TRBJ1-2, with unresolved D. V gave up 2 bases and J gave up 5 bases, with 9 bases separating them. Germline loops: CDR1 LGHDT, CDR2 YNNKEL (reference sequence). There are 13 residues in the CDR3. The DNA of the CDR3 is TGTGCCAGCAGCCAAACGGTGGTTTATGGCTACACCTTC. It yields the protein CASSQTVVYGYTF.

The chain carries TRBV7-2 and TRBJ2-5; TRBD2 matches 9 bases. The CDR3 consists of 15 residues. J gave up 2 bases and V 5 bases, and 6 bases lay outside the gene matches. Germline V CDR1 and CDR2: SGHTA, FQGNSA. The CDR3 DNA follows: TGTGCCAGCAGCCCCAGACTAGCGGAACAAGAGACCCAGTACTTC. Amino acids: CASSPRLAEQETQYF.